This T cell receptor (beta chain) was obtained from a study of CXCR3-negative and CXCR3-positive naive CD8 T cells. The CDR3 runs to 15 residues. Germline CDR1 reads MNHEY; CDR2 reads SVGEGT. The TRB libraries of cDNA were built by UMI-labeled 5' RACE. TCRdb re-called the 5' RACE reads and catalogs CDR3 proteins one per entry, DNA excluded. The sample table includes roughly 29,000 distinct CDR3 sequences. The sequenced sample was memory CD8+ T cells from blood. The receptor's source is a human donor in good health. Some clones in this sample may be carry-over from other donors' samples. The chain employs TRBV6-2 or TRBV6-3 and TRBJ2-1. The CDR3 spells CASSLMESSYNEQFF.